The present T cell receptor (beta chain) was sequenced within a study of patients and donors after allogeneic stem cell transplantation. Per the germline V gene, CDR1 is KGHSH and CDR2 is LQKENI. The CDR3 runs 15 residues. J lost 1 base, V lost 3 bases, and 4 bases had no gene match. TCRdb independently ran MiXCR on the RT-PCR reads; one entry per CDR3 protein. The data show some 880,000 distinct CDR3 sequences, about a sixth seen once. This clonotype appeared a few times. The sequencing sample was made of blood, either unsorted or a sorted T cell fraction (not recorded which). The clonotype originates from a human donor who was either an allogeneic HSCT recipient or a stem cell or donor lymphocyte infusion donor (not recorded which). It is not recorded whose cells these are; they may come from a transplant donor. V and J are TRBV18 and TRBJ2-5; 8 nucleotides align to TRBD2. CDR3 nucleotide sequence: TGTGCCAGCTCACCGGACCGGGGGGGCCAAGAGACCCAGTACTTC. This sequence encodes CASSPDRGGQETQYF.